These T cell receptor beta chains were read from a single sample in a study of T cell repertoires in cytomegalovirus infection. A single record per CDR3 protein comes from TCRdb applying MiXCR to the reads. Among 450,000 to 600,000 distinct CDR3 sequences, approximately 10% were seen once, and the ten largest hold more than 8.5%. The specimen was PBMCs. The receptors were sampled from a human donor in good health (CMV status not recorded). Some clones in this sample may be carry-over from other donors' samples. Both conserved end residues are part of each CDR3. A D gene is named only where the DNA matches it firmly. Only part of the rows carry a size: once, few, many, or a class if the clone is expanded.

j_call d_call v_call clone_size cdr3_aa cdr3_nt
TRBJ1-1 - TRBV14 - CASSHLGARGTEAFF TGTGCCAGCAGCCATTTGGGTGCTAGGGGCACTGAAGCTTTCTTT
TRBJ2-5 TRBD2 TRBV20-1 - CSARLAGGSLETQYF TGCAGTGCCCGACTAGCGGGAGGGTCTCTGGAGACCCAGTACTTC
TRBJ2-3 TRBD1 TRBV6-6 - CASSYLGTATDTQYF TGTGCCAGCAGTTACCTAGGGACAGCCACAGATACGCAGTATTTT
TRBJ1-5 - TRBV6-6 - CASIRRAGNQPQHF TGTGCCAGCATTAGGCGGGCAGGCAATCAGCCCCAGCATTTT
TRBJ2-3 TRBD2 TRBV14 - CASSQRGGDTQYF TGTGCCAGCAGCCAGCGGGGAGGGGATACGCAGTATTTT
TRBJ2-5 - TRBV7-8 many CASSLMDTSETQYF TGTGCCAGCAGCTTAATGGACACCTCGGAGACCCAGTACTTC
TRBJ2-3 TRBD2 TRBV4-2 - CASSQGTYTSGVTDTQYF TGTGCCAGCAGCCAAGGGACCTACACTAGCGGGGTAACAGATACGCAGTATTTT
TRBJ1-1 - TRBV20-1 few CSVQMGDWSNTEAFF TGCAGTGTTCAGATGGGAGATTGGAGCAACACTGAAGCTTTCTTT
TRBJ2-1 - TRBV7-3 many CASSLGPSSYNEQFF TGTGCCAGCAGCTTAGGGCCAAGCTCCTACAATGAGCAGTTCTTC
TRBJ2-3 TRBD1 TRBV3-1 - CTSSQSRTGMTDTQYF TGTACCAGCAGCCAATCAAGGACAGGGATGACAGATACGCAGTATTTT
TRBJ2-3 TRBD2 TRBV4-2 few CASSQEASGRDTQYF TGTGCCAGCAGCCAAGAGGCTAGCGGGAGAGATACGCAGTATTTT
TRBJ1-6 - TRBV12-3/TRBV12-4 few CASSLIQGNSPLHF TGTGCCAGCAGTTTAATACAGGGTAATTCACCCCTCCACTTT
TRBJ2-6 - TRBV9 few CASSARGISGANVLTF TGTGCCAGCAGCGCCCGTGGGATCTCTGGGGCCAACGTCCTGACTTTC
TRBJ1-4 - TRBV5-1 few CASSPQSPTGLKEKLFF TGCGCCAGCAGCCCACAATCCCCGACAGGCCTTAAGGAAAAACTGTTTTTT
TRBJ2-1 TRBD2 TRBV9 - CASSVSSGRIYEQFF TGTGCCAGCAGCGTGAGTAGCGGGAGGATCTATGAGCAGTTCTTC
TRBJ1-2 TRBD1 TRBV7-2 many CASSEGQGALYGYTF TGTGCCAGCAGCGAAGGACAGGGGGCCTTGTATGGCTACACCTTC
TRBJ1-1 - TRBV7-3 many CASSISRGTEAFF TGTGCCAGCAGCATTTCAAGGGGGACTGAAGCTTTCTTT
TRBJ1-4 - TRBV10-3 many CAVSRGEGKLFF TGTGCCGTGTCCAGGGGAGAAGGAAAACTGTTTTTT
TRBJ1-2 TRBD1 TRBV9 few CASSPGQGLIVF TGTGCCAGCAGCCCAGGACAGGGGTTAATAGTCTTC
TRBJ2-7 - TRBV7-2 many CASTMGGGFYEQYF TGTGCCAGCACCATGGGGGGAGGATTCTACGAGCAGTACTTC
TRBJ1-3 TRBD1 TRBV10-3 - CAITQDRGPGNTIYF TGTGCCATCACTCAGGACAGGGGGCCTGGAAACACCATATATTTT
TRBJ2-5 TRBD2 TRBV5-1 many CASSSGATAGSQETQYF TGCGCCAGCAGCTCCGGAGCCACAGCGGGGAGTCAAGAGACCCAGTACTTC
TRBJ2-5 TRBD2 TRBV7-9 many CASSLNPSGAYQETQYF TGTGCCAGCAGCTTAAATCCTAGCGGGGCGTACCAAGAGACCCAGTACTTC
TRBJ2-5 - TRBV19 many CASSPGPEKETQYF TGTGCCAGTAGTCCCGGGCCCGAGAAAGAGACCCAGTACTTC
TRBJ2-7 TRBD1 TRBV18 many CASSPRTGSHYEQYF TGTGCCAGCTCACCACGGACAGGGAGCCACTACGAGCAGTACTTC
TRBJ2-5 TRBD1 TRBV11-2 many CASSFDRGQETQYF TGTGCCAGCAGCTTTGACAGGGGACAAGAGACCCAGTACTTC
TRBJ1-1 - TRBV7-8 many CASSLVAGAGDMNTEAFF TGTGCCAGCAGCTTAGTGGCGGGGGCCGGAGACATGAACACTGAAGCTTTCTTT
TRBJ2-4 TRBD2 TRBV6-6 many CASRPSGGDNIQYF TGTGCCAGCAGACCCAGCGGGGGAGACAACATTCAGTACTTC
TRBJ2-2 - TRBV7-8 many CASSLALRQGGTGELFF TGTGCCAGCAGCTTAGCGCTGCGACAGGGAGGAACCGGGGAGCTGTTTTTT
TRBJ2-7 - TRBV29-1 few CSAIGRSYEQYF TGCAGCGCCATCGGACGGTCCTACGAGCAGTACTTC
TRBJ2-1 - TRBV7-9 many CASSLATSRSYNEQFF TGTGCCAGCAGCTTAGCCACTAGCAGGTCCTACAATGAGCAGTTCTTC
TRBJ2-3 TRBD1 TRBV12-5 many CASGTIDRATDTQYF TGTGCTAGTGGTACCATTGACAGGGCAACAGATACGCAGTATTTT
TRBJ2-1 - TRBV7-2 few CASSLSGTMRRNEQFF TGTGCCAGCAGCTTGAGCGGAACAATGAGAAGGAATGAGCAGTTCTTC
TRBJ2-7 - TRBV13 - CASSRRGWRESLYEQYF TGTGCCAGCAGCCGAAGGGGGTGGCGGGAGAGCCTCTACGAGCAGTACTTC
TRBJ2-5 - TRBV27 - CASRLVQYF TGTGCCAGCAGGTTGGTCCAGTACTTC
TRBJ2-7 - TRBV30 few CAWSNGGRSSYEQYF TGTGCCTGGAGCAATGGGGGCAGGAGCTCCTACGAGCAGTACTTC
TRBJ2-1 - TRBV20-1 many CSATQVNYYNEQFF TGCAGTGCTACCCAGGTTAATTACTACAATGAGCAGTTCTTC
TRBJ2-4 TRBD2 TRBV20-1 - CSARGLAGGPDFQYF TGCAGTGCTAGGGGACTAGCGGGAGGGCCAGACTTTCAGTACTTC
TRBJ2-1 - TRBV7-2 many CASRQRVSFGGRADNEQFF TGTGCCAGCAGACAACGGGTATCCTTCGGAGGGCGGGCGGACAATGAGCAGTTCTTC
TRBJ2-4 - TRBV20-1 few CSALGRTKNIQYF TGCAGTGCGTTGGGACGGACCAAAAACATTCAGTACTTC
TRBJ1-1 - TRBV4-2 many CASSRLGGHGEGTEAFF TGTGCCAGCAGCCGTCTTGGGGGGCATGGGGAGGGCACTGAAGCTTTCTTT
TRBJ1-5 - TRBV6-2/TRBV6-3 few CASSWDRHNQPQHF TGTGCCAGCAGCTGGGACCGACACAATCAGCCCCAGCATTTT
TRBJ2-3 - TRBV5-4 many CASSSRATDTQYF TGTGCCAGCAGCTCCAGGGCCACAGATACGCAGTATTTT
TRBJ1-2 - TRBV6-5 - CASSLSTGLNYGYTF TGTGCCAGCAGTTTGAGCACGGGACTCAACTATGGCTACACCTTC
TRBJ2-7 - TRBV18 - CASSSSVAAPLYEQYF TGTGCCAGCTCATCATCTGTCGCGGCGCCGCTCTACGAGCAGTACTTC
TRBJ1-5 - TRBV28 many CASSFSRGVGQPQHF TGTGCCAGCAGTTTTAGTAGGGGGGTAGGACAGCCCCAGCATTTT
TRBJ2-5 TRBD2 TRBV10-3 many CAISDSRDYFETQYF TGTGCCATCAGTGACTCCCGGGACTACTTTGAGACCCAGTACTTC
TRBJ2-7 TRBD2 TRBV20-1 - CSAHGLAGGSYEQYF TGCAGTGCTCACGGACTAGCGGGAGGGTCCTACGAGCAGTACTTC
TRBJ2-1 - TRBV7-9 many CASSLAERNEQFF TGTGCCAGCAGCTTAGCAGAGAGGAATGAGCAGTTCTTC
TRBJ1-1 - TRBV12-3/TRBV12-4 many CASSLAWETEAFF TGTGCCAGCAGTTTAGCGTGGGAAACTGAAGCTTTCTTT
TRBJ1-1 - TRBV7-9 many CASSLGTNTEAFF TGTGCCAGCAGTTTGGGAACGAACACTGAAGCTTTCTTT
TRBJ2-2 TRBD2 TRBV2 few CARSPGTSGGAHTGELFF TGTGCCAGGAGCCCGGGGACTAGCGGGGGAGCCCACACCGGGGAGCTGTTTTTT
TRBJ2-5 - TRBV28 many CASSSPGELVETQYF TGTGCCAGCAGTTCCCCAGGGGAGTTAGTAGAGACCCAGTACTTC
TRBJ2-1 - TRBV30 - CAWSVRADNEQFF TGTGCCTGGAGTGTACGGGCTGACAATGAGCAGTTCTTC
TRBJ2-1 - TRBV7-9 many CASSNLPAVDPYNEQFF TGTGCCAGCAGCAATCTACCGGCGGTAGACCCTTACAATGAGCAGTTCTTC